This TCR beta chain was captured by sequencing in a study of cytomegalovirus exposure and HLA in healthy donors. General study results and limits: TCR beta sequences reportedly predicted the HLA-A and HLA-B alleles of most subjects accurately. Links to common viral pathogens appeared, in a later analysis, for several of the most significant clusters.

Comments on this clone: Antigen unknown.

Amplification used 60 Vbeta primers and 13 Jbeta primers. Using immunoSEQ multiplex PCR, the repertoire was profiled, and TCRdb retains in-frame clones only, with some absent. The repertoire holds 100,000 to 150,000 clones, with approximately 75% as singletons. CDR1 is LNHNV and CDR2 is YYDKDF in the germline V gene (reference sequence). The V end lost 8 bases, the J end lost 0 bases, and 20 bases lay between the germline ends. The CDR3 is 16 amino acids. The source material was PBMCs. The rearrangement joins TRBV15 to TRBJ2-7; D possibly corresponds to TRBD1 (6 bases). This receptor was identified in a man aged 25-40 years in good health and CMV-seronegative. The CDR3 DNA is TGTGCCACCGTTGACAGGTTAAGATCCCGCTCCTACGAGCAGTACTTC. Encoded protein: CATVDRLRSRSYEQYF.